This TCR beta chain is from a study of cytomegalovirus exposure and HLA in healthy donors. Whole-study context: In a previous analysis, 117 million unique TCR beta sequences were found from 170 million or so T cells. General observations from the study: Most observed TCR sequences were rare, whereas some public TCRs were detected in many donors. For presence/absence analyses, sequencing depth was assumed to be roughly uniform across donors.

The ends were cut back, 5 bases at V and 2 bases at J, with 12 bases in the middle. The CDR3 runs to 14 residues. Germline CDR1 and CDR2: SGDLS and YYNGEE. A note on this clone: As yet, its antigen is unknown.

Both 60 Vbeta primers and 13 Jbeta primers went into the PCR. The method was immunoSEQ multiplex PCR; TCRdb's version includes in-frame clones alone and lacks a portion of them. This table has about 110,000 clones, about 59% appearing once. Sequenced sample: PBMCs. This TCR derives from a young man in good health and CMV-seropositive. The chain joins TRBV9 to TRBJ2-3; D perhaps matches TRBD1 (5 bases). The CDR3 loop is CASSLGAITDTQYF. CDR3 coding DNA: TGTGCCAGCAGTTTAGGGGCCATCACAGATACGCAGTATTTT.